This T cell receptor (beta chain) was sequenced in a study of T cell repertoires in cytomegalovirus infection. Overall study: Public TCR beta signatures marked donors with CMV infection and the matching HLA.

One entry per CDR3 protein results from TCRdb running MiXCR on the reads. This table holds a few hundred thousand distinct CDR3 sequences, roughly 15% found once. A single count supports this clonotype. Its cognate antigen is unknown. Overall study findings and caveats: CMV-specific TCR beta clonotypes restricted by HLA-C were the ones dominating the ex vivo response. CMV carriers with the relevant HLA were identified by cumulative public TCR beta family frequency.

The germline V gene encodes CDR1 LGHDT and CDR2 YNNKEL (reference sequence). V lost 0 bases to trimming and J lost 5 bases; unmatched junction nucleotides: 5. This CDR3 spans 15 amino acids. The receptor was derived from a human donor in good health (CMV status not recorded). Some clones in this sample may be carry-over from other donors' samples. The V gene is TRBV3-1, the J gene TRBJ1-1; 8 bases are shared with TRBD1. The sequenced material came from PBMCs. Here the CDR3 DNA reads TGTGCCAGCAGCCAAGACTCAGGGGGCCGGACTGAAGCTTTCTTT. Encoded protein: CASSQDSGGRTEAFF.